This TCR beta chain was identified in a study of T-cell reconstitution after alpha-beta-depleted transplantation in children. Study-wide points: Some patients showed high day-60 TCRbeta diversity, which derived from surviving recipient T cells and thymic progenitors. The origin of alpha-beta T cells about two months after transplant was reportedly several hundred expanded graft clones. From newly produced T cells came most of the T-cell counts and diversity one year after transplant.

Remarks on this clonotype: The target antigen is unknown.

V lost 2 bases to trimming and J lost 4 bases, with 11 bases between them. Per the germline V gene, CDR1 is DFQATT and CDR2 is SNEGSKA (reference sequence). The CDR3 is made up of 14 amino acids. During its preparation, the TCRbeta library received unique molecular identifiers. TCRdb re-called the PCR reads through MiXCR, storing one row per CDR3 protein. In the table there are about a million distinct CDR3 sequences, around 30% of which are singletons. J is TRBJ2-2 and V is TRBV20-1, with unresolved D. The sequenced sample was PBMCs, mostly from graft donor cells, obtained 360 days after TCRalphabeta/CD19-depleted stem cell transplant. The sequence was collected from a boy under two years old who had a stem cell transplant for SCID, so the T cells may come from the graft donor. The DNA for the CDR3 is TGCAGTGCTAGACCCCTCGGCAGCACCGGGGAGCTGTTTTTT. Protein: CSARPLGSTGELFF.